Sequencing of this T cell receptor (beta chain) was carried out in a study of blood T cell repertoires in COVID-19. For the study at large: T cells, B-cell-depleted T cells, or PBMCs supplied cDNA or gDNA.

In the authors' methods: Estimated nucleated cell counts came from reference gene primer amplification. TCRdb's table, derived via immunoSEQ multiplex PCR, lists solely in-frame clones and lacks some. From that table come the V and J calls and clone size; the DNA was used to work out D and trimming. The sample contains around 70,000 clones, 91% of which appear only once. Germline V CDR1 and CDR2: SGHVS, FQNEAQ. V shed 7 bases and J shed 0 bases, with 12 bases lying between them. The CDR3 runs to 14 residues. The specimen was peripheral blood. The V gene is TRBV7-8, the J gene TRBJ2-5; weak D call: TRBD1 (5 bases). The sequence was obtained from a human donor in a cohort sampled during active COVID-19. This CDR3 is CASKVQGYQETQYF. CDR3 bases: TGTGCCAGCAAGGTGCAGGGCTACCAAGAGACCCAGTACTTC.